A single T cell receptor (beta chain) is shown here with its context. This clone was counted a few times. There is no known antigen for this receptor. Per-nucleotide qualities are absent, and no much larger clonotype sits a single base away. Each collaborating institution followed its own protocols to collect whole blood in K2EDTA tubes. For TCRbeta analysis, collaborators shipped samples in one of three forms: frozen whole blood, isolated PBMCs, or DNA extracted from either of those sample types. This entry comes from a study of blood T cell repertoires in COVID-19 (TCRdb year 2020). For the study in its entirety: Samples covering the acute and convalescent phases of COVID-19 were provided by collaborators in the United States, Italy and Spain. The material from the prospective study consisted of cDNA or gDNA derived from T cells, B-cell-depleted T cells, or PBMCs. Deeply sampled blood TCRbeta repertoires from subjects exposed to, actively infected with, or recovered from COVID-19 were included in the dataset. A freely available public database, intended as a resource for researchers studying the immune response to SARS-CoV-2, is where the repertoires were released. Samples were obtained from the ongoing ImmuneRACE study (first 160 participants) and from 1,200 or so subjects provided by 6 global collaborators. A de-identified subject ID, COVID-19 status, age in years and sex were almost always included in the sample metadata. Where HLA class I and class II types were available, the types were taken from metadata supplied by the sample provider, not from assay-based typing. The investigation overall reported the following: The amount of clinical and demographic metadata varied by source and participant and was provided uncurated.

V trim: 5 bases; J trim: 10 bases; unmatched bases: 8. There are 13 amino acids in the CDR3, from cysteine to phenylalanine inclusive. Of the read, only the CDR3 DNA is kept; its 39 bases are in frame from base 1. Sequences SNHLY (CDR1) and FYNNEI (CDR2) are obtained from the germline V gene. The immunoSEQ Assay, a bias-controlled multiplex PCR, was used to amplify TCRbeta CDR3 regions from genomic DNA. Regarding the original processing steps: The number of nucleated cells in each sample was estimated by amplification of reference gene primers within the assay. Sequence reads were collapsed and filtered to measure the absolute abundance of every unique TCRbeta CDR3 rearrangement. Productive Simpson clonality was computed per sample as the square root of Simpson's diversity index over productive rearrangements. This is the immuneACCESS table as TCRdb keeps it, with only in-frame sequences that have V and J called. A part of the clones is gone; compared with another copy, unresolved V genes explain less than half, and the rest is unexplained. Clonal size and the V and J genes are those of that table, whereas D and trimming came from the DNA. Within this sample are 100,000 to 150,000 clones, with approximately 84% of them counted one time only. The top ten constitute roughly 15% of the sample.

The sample taken for sequencing was peripheral blood. Rearrangement joined TRBV2 to TRBJ2-1; TRBD2 agrees with 7 junctional bases. The receptor was derived from an elderly woman with acute or convalescent COVID-19. The CDR3 here reads CASSLGGRVEQFF. The DNA sequence follows: TGTGCCAGCAGTCTGGGGGGGAGGGTAGAGCAGTTCTTC.